This entry lists 18 T cell receptor beta chains sequenced from one sample in a study of tumor and adjacent non-tumor tissue in lung cancer. A modified ARM-PCR protocol with three rounds of nested PCR amplified TCRbeta. TCRdb re-derived calls from the multiplex PCR reads in MiXCR, one entry per CDR3 protein. The sample records 120,000 or so distinct CDR3 sequences, approximately 66% being singletons. This sample's RNA came from whole unsorted tissue. The sample taken for sequencing was lung tumor tissue. Source of these receptors: a man aged 25-45 years with non-small cell lung cancer.

Comment on this clonotype: This clone may be a read error of a much larger clone one base away. The chain combines TRBV12-3 or TRBV12-4 with TRBJ1-2; D call uncertain. CDR3 size: 13 residues. V was shortened by 6 bases and J by 3 bases, with 11 bases between the two germline ends. This CDR3 reads CASSRNTDYGYTF. CDR3 in DNA: TGTGCCAGCAGCCGTAATACAGACTATGGCTACACCTTC.

This clonotype has a single count. Since no conserved phenylalanine or tryptophan closes the CDR3, a read error is the likely cause. V gene TRBV4-2 combines with J gene TRBJ2-3; 8 nucleotides agree with TRBD2. From germline, CDR1 is LGHNA and CDR2 YNFKEQ. Trimming removed 7 bases from V and 1 base from J; junction bases left unmatched: 10. This CDR3 is built from 16 residues. The CDR3 loop is CASNVTGRAGTDTQYL. The CDR3 DNA is TGTGCCAGCAATGTTACCGGGAGGGCCGGCACAGATACGCAGTATCTT.

Comments on this clonotype: The junction departs from the called germline gene at one end, perhaps through a read error. Here the CDR3 DNA reads TGCAACGTTGATGTGGCAGGGGCGTTCCTGGGAAGCTACACCTTC. Translated, it gives CNVDVAGAFLGSYTF. The gene calls are TRBV29-1 and TRBJ1-2; D possibly corresponds to TRBD1 (6 bases). CDR1 and CDR2 from the germline V gene are SQVTM and ANQGSEA. CDR3 length: 15 residues.

This clonotype showed up many times. The chain links TRBV20-1 to TRBJ2-5; possibly TRBD1 for D (6 bases). There are 13 residues in the CDR3. Trimming took 6 bases from V and 4 from J, leaving 15 bases between them. Per the germline V gene, CDR1 is DFQATT and CDR2 is SNEGSKA (reference sequence). The CDR3 DNA reads as TGCAGTGCAAATCGACAGGTAGCAGAGACCCAGTACTTC. This translates into CSANRQVAETQYF.

The chain joins TRBV11-3 to TRBJ2-7; 7 bases match TRBD1. The last part of the DNA fits TRBJ2-1 better; the J call may be wrong. Germline V CDR1 and CDR2: SGHNT, YENEEA. The CDR3 spans 16 residues. The CDR3 coding sequence is TGTGCCAGCAGCATGACGGAGACAGGGTCTTTATACGAGCAGTTCTTC. Residues: CASSMTETGSLYEQFF.

As to this clonotype: A much larger clonotype is one base distant, so this may be a read error. J is TRBJ1-2 and V is TRBV28; D is possibly TRBD1 (5 bases). Germline V CDR1 and CDR2: MDHEN, SYDVKM. Trimming removed 6 bases from V and 7 bases from J, with 21 bases in between. The CDR3 totals 15 residues. The CDR3 is CASSKEAGMVAGYTF. The CDR3 nucleotides read TGTGCCAGCAGCAAGGAGGCAGGGATGGTGGCTGGCTACACCTTC.

About this clonotype: Given a much more abundant clone one base away, this may be a read error. V usage is TRBV28 and J usage is TRBJ1-5; possible D gene TRBD1, 5 bases. Germline V gives CDR1 MDHEN, CDR2 SYDVKM. The ends were cut back, 10 bases at V and 7 bases at J, with 14 bases in the middle. There are 12 residues in the CDR3. The CDR3 is CAIIGVKQPQHF. The CDR3 nucleotides read TGTGCCATCATAGGGGTTAAACAGCCCCAGCATTTT.

Worth noting for this clonotype: A clone one base away is much larger, so this may be a read error. The chain recombines TRBV12-3 or TRBV12-4 with TRBJ2-2, with a weak D call TRBD2 (5 bases). This CDR3 comprises 13 residues. For the CDR3, the DNA is TGTGCCAGCAATTTAGGAGGCGCCGGGGAGCTGTTTTTT. This gives the protein CASNLGGAGELFF.

Worth noting for this clonotype: One junction end disagrees with the germline gene, perhaps due to a read error. The chain joins TRBV5-1 to TRBJ2-7; 7 bases are shared with TRBD1. Per germline, CDR1 SGHRS and CDR2 YFSETQ. CDR3 length equals 14 residues. The CDR3 region has the DNA TGCTCCAGCAGCCCAGGGACAGCCGACTACGAGCAGTACTTC. It specifies CSSSPGTADYEQYF.

Points on this clonotype: The germline gene is not matched at one end of the junction; a read error may be the cause. This chain links TRBV12-3 or TRBV12-4 with TRBJ2-5; 9 bases align to TRBD2. The CDR3 loop spans 13 amino acids. Here the CDR3 reads CVSRRTSEETQYF. The CDR3 DNA is TGCGTCAGCAGGCGGACTAGCGAAGAGACCCAGTACTTC.

Regarding this clonotype: This clone may be a read error of a much larger clone one base away. The chain uses TRBV29-1 and TRBJ2-1; 13 bases match TRBD2. Germline CDR1 is SQVTM and CDR2 is ANQGSEA. The CDR3 has 14 amino acids. This CDR3 reads CSAKRTSGSVEQLF. CDR3 sequence (DNA): TGCAGCGCCAAACGGACTAGCGGGAGCGTTGAGCAGCTCTTC.

The chain links TRBV11-3 to TRBJ2-2, with D maybe TRBD1 (7 bases). The CDR3 has 16 residues. The germline gives CDR1 SGHNT, CDR2 YENEEA. The germline V and J ends were trimmed by 1 base and 2 bases, with 11 bases remaining between them. The CDR3 region is CASSLGTGLNTGELFF. The CDR3, as DNA: TGTGCCAGCAGCTTAGGGACAGGACTAAACACCGGGGAGCTGTTTTTT.

Comment on this clonotype: A much more abundant neighbour one base away suggests this may be a read error. The rearrangement uses TRBV20-1 and TRBJ2-3; possibly TRBD1 or TRBD2 for D (5 bases each). Germline V gene lookup returns CDR1 DFQATT and CDR2 SNEGSKA (reference sequence). CDR3 length: 15 amino acids. V dropped 2 bases and J dropped 2 bases, with 14 bases sitting between them. The DNA of the CDR3 is TGCAGTGCTAGAAGTTGGGGGATTTACACAGATACGCAGTATTTT. Protein: CSARSWGIYTDTQYF.

Details on this clonotype: No conserved phenylalanine or tryptophan ends this CDR3, so it is likely a read error. The chain uses TRBV20-1 and TRBJ1-4; D call uncertain. This CDR3 spans 14 amino acids. From germline, CDR1 is DFQATT and CDR2 SNEGSKA (reference sequence). The V and J ends lost 3 bases and 7 bases respectively, with 15 bases between them. CDR3 sequence reads: CSASTPPATEKLFL. The CDR3 DNA sequence: TGCAGTGCTAGTACCCCGCCCGCCACTGAAAAACTGTTTTTG.

Ten or more counts support this clonotype. This chain links TRBV12-3 or TRBV12-4 with TRBJ2-7; D may be TRBD2 (6 bases). The CDR3 length is 15 residues. V lost 3 bases to trimming and J lost 0 bases, with 12 bases between them. The CDR3 here is CASSLRLTSSYEQYF. The DNA of the CDR3 is TGTGCCAGCAGTTTGAGGTTGACTAGCTCCTACGAGCAGTACTTC.

In this sample, this clonotype turned up many times. The chain is built from TRBV4-1 and TRBJ1-1; weak D call: TRBD1 (6 bases). Germline values: CDR1 MGHRA, CDR2 YSYEKL. The V end was cut by 4 bases, the J end by 1 base, with 13 bases between. CDR3 length: 15 amino acids. Written as DNA, the CDR3 is TGCGCCAGCAGCCCAGGCCGGGGGCAGAACACTGAAGCTTTCTTT. The encoded protein is CASSPGRGQNTEAFF.

For this clonotype: This may come from a read error, since a much larger clone is one base off. The V call is TRBV6-5, the J call TRBJ2-1; perhaps TRBD1 as D (6 bases). CDR1 is MNHEY, CDR2 SVGAGI, per germline. The CDR3 extends over 14 amino acids. The CDR3 reads CVSRKQGYANEQFF. CDR3 sequence (DNA): TGTGTCAGCAGAAAACAGGGATACGCGAATGAGCAGTTCTTC.

This chain links TRBV7-8 with TRBJ1-5, with D possibly matching TRBD1 (5 bases). Germline loops: CDR1 SGHVS, CDR2 FQNEAQ. V was clipped by 6 bases and J by 2 bases, with 17 bases between them. This CDR3 is built from 16 residues. CDR3: CASRPAGLGGNQPQHF. The CDR3 nucleotides read TGTGCCAGCAGACCTGCTGGCCTGGGGGGCAATCAGCCCCAGCATTTT.